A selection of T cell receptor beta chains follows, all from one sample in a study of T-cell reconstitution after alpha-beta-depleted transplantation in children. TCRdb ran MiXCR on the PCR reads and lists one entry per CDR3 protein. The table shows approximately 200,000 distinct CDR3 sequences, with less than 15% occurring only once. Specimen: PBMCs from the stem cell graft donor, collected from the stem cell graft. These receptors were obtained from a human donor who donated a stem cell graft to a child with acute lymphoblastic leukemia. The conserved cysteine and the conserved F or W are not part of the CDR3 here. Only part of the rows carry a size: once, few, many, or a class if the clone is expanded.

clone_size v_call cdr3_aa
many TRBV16 ASSHRQGLRPEETQY
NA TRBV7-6 ASSKLAGRPDTQY
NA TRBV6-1 ASSVGLAGEDTQY
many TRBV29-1 SVAGTGEGNTEAF
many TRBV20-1 CARTGRYEQY
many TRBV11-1 ASSPLAGEFPAF
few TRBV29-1 SVRTGNQPQH
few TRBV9 ASSVDSYNEQF
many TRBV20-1 SAPGPLATGELF
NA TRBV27 ASRLDRGTSDMEYEQY
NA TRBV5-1 ASETGELF
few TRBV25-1 ASSHRRRGGYNEQF
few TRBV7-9 ASSSRTFSSYEQY
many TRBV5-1 ASSLRGTSASNTDTQY
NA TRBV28 ASSSGGGELF
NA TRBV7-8 ASSSLHRGSRTDTQY
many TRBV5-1 ASSPNSLAVSYNEQF
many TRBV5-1 ASSLGFGSGANVLT